The clone carrying this T cell receptor beta chain appeared once. As to treatment: oral pan-JAK inhibitor, 5-10 mg twice daily. The data were obtained in a study of CD8+ T cells in alopecia areata. RNA was extracted and reverse transcribed into cDNA as the sequencing template. The repertoire was sequenced with immunoSEQ multiplex PCR; TCRdb's copy has only in-frame clones and lacks some. The sample has about 180,000 clones, roughly 58% seen once. The sample was CD4+ T cells sorted from blood, taken at approximately week 56, from a patient treated with tofacitinib. This sequence originates from a human donor with alopecia areata.

This CDR3 reads CAISPGPEEKLFF. The CDR3 region has the DNA TGTGCCATCAGCCCCGGTCCCGAAGAAAAACTGTTTTTT. V gene TRBV10-3 combines with J gene TRBJ1-4, with D uncertain. Germline V lookup: CDR1 ENHRY, CDR2 SYGVKD. The CDR3 has 13 amino acids. With 6 bases removed from V and 8 bases from J, the gap between germline ends came to 13 bases.